Shown below are 32 T cell receptor beta chains from a single sample sequenced in a study of PD-1 blockade in classical Hodgkin lymphoma. In every patient, relapse followed autologous stem cell transplantation, while exposure to brentuximab vedotin differed. Only in-frame clones appear in the TCRdb table, and some are missing; sequencing was by immunoSEQ multiplex PCR. Among about 9,600 clones, 92% were seen once, and the ten largest hold roughly 14%. The sample here was peripheral blood mononuclear cells (PBMCs), taken at baseline. All receptors derive from a human donor with classical Hodgkin lymphoma.

The chain uses TRBV28 and TRBJ2-7; a possible D gene is TRBD1 (6 bases). Trimming removed 4 bases at V and 3 bases at J, with 13 bases between. Germline CDR1 is MDHEN and CDR2 is SYDVKM. The CDR3 is 14 amino acids. Here the CDR3 DNA reads TGTGCCAGCAGTTCGCCGACAGGAATCTACGAGCAGTACTTC. As protein: CASSSPTGIYEQYF. Combining the CDR3 with reference TRBV28 and TRBJ2-7 gives the whole variable domain DVKVTQSSRYLVKRTGEKVFLECVQDMDHENMFWYRQDPGLGLRLIYFSYDVKMKEKGDIPEGYSVSREKKERFSLILESASTNQTSMYLCASSSPTGIYEQYFGPGTRLTVT.

This sequence joins TRBV9 and TRBJ2-6; possible D gene TRBD1, 5 bases. Trimming stripped 0 bases from V and 4 bases from J, with 8 bases between. The CDR3 extends over 15 amino acids. Germline CDR1 SGDLS, CDR2 YYNGEE. For the CDR3, the DNA is TGTGCCAGCAGCGTAGCCAGGGCCGGGGCCAACGTCCTGACTTTC. This gives the protein CASSVARAGANVLTF.

The rearrangement links TRBV28 to TRBJ2-7; 8 bases align to TRBD1. The CDR3 is made up of 13 amino acids. Germline V gene lookup returns CDR1 MDHEN and CDR2 SYDVKM. V dropped 6 bases and J dropped 3; count of bases not matched to a gene: 4. CDR3 protein: CASRSGTGYEQYF. In DNA form, the CDR3 reads TGTGCCAGCAGATCCGGGACAGGCTACGAGCAGTACTTC.

The chain has TRBV28 and TRBJ2-1; D unclear. The CDR3 is made up of 12 amino acids. Trimming removed 6 bases from V and 7 bases from J, with 10 bases in between. In germline, CDR1 is MDHEN, CDR2 SYDVKM. CDR3 bases: TGTGCCAGCAGGGCCCTAGAGAATGAGCAGTTCTTC. Its protein is CASRALENEQFF. The full variable domain, completed using reference TRBV28 and TRBJ2-1, is DVKVTQSSRYLVKRTGEKVFLECVQDMDHENMFWYRQDPGLGLRLIYFSYDVKMKEKGDIPEGYSVSREKKERFSLILESASTNQTSMYLCASRALENEQFFGPGTRLTVL.

This chain joins TRBV7-9 and TRBJ2-1; D unclear. The V gene's germline CDR1 is SEHNR and CDR2 FQNEAQ (reference sequence). V lost 4 bases, J lost 4 bases, and 23 bases lay in between. The CDR3 runs 18 residues. The CDR3 bases are TGTGCCAGCAGCTACCGGCCGGAGCGTAAGACCCGATACAATGAGCAGTTCTTC. Translation gives CASSYRPERKTRYNEQFF.

The chain employs TRBV5-1 and TRBJ1-2, with D maybe TRBD1 (5 bases). Germline V gene lookup returns CDR1 SGHRS and CDR2 YFSETQ. V was cut by 0 bases and J by 2 bases, with 17 bases left in between. CDR3 length: 17 amino acids. CDR3 in amino acids: CASSLDPPTVWNYGYTF. As DNA, the CDR3 is TGCGCCAGCAGCTTGGATCCGCCGACAGTCTGGAACTATGGCTACACCTTC.

This clone has just one count. A junction end diverges from the germline sequence, so it may reflect a read error. This chain uses TRBV7-7 with TRBJ2-3; D is perhaps TRBD1 or TRBD2 (6 bases each). This CDR3 region has 14 residues. From germline, CDR1 is SSHAT and CDR2 FNYEAQ (reference sequence). The DNA for the CDR3 is TGTGCTAGCAGCTTCGGCGGGACACCAGATACGCAGTATTTT. Translation gives CASSFGGTPDTQYF.

This chain connects TRBV7-3 to TRBJ2-1, with TRBD2 identical over 9 bases. The ends lost 0 bases at V and 4 bases at J; junction bases unmatched: 1. Germline lookup yields CDR1 SGHTA and CDR2 FQGTGA. This CDR3 comprises 15 residues. The CDR3, as DNA: TGTGCCAGCAGCTTAACTACTAGCGGGTACAATGAGCAGTTCTTC. Translation: CASSLTTSGYNEQFF.

The genes are TRBV30 and TRBJ1-5; no clear D gene. The CDR3 loop spans 11 amino acids. Per germline, CDR1 GTSNPN and CDR2 SVGIG (reference sequence). Trimming left V 2 bases short and J 11 bases short, with 10 bases between. The DNA for the CDR3 is TGTGCCTGGAGTTCCCTTAGGACCCAGCATTTT. It encodes CAWSSLRTQHF.

The V gene is TRBV7-9, the J gene TRBJ2-1, with D unclear. V lost 7 bases and J 1 base, leaving 14 bases between the germline ends. This CDR3 comprises 15 residues. Looked up from germline, CDR1 is SEHNR and CDR2 is FQNEAQ (reference sequence). The CDR3 DNA sequence: TGTGCCAGCAACTATCGGACCGAATCCTACAATGAGCAGTTCTTC. It yields the protein CASNYRTESYNEQFF.

The V call is TRBV14, the J call TRBJ2-1; 12 nucleotides agree with TRBD1. V lost 4 bases and J lost 1; bases outside the gene matches: 11. The CDR3 has 19 residues. Germline CDR1 SGHDN, CDR2 FVKESK. The CDR3 reads CASSLTGQGAYGSYNEQFF. The CDR3 nucleotides read TGTGCCAGCAGCCTGACGGGACAGGGGGCTTACGGGTCCTACAATGAGCAGTTCTTC.

This clone was observed a single time. The rearrangement links TRBV4-2 to TRBJ2-7, with D uncertain. V dropped 2 bases and J dropped 3 bases, with 5 bases sitting between them. Germline CDR1 LGHNA, CDR2 YNFKEQ. The CDR3 spans 12 residues. CDR3 sequence reads: CASSQMRYEQYF. CDR3 DNA: TGTGCCAGCAGCCAAATGCGCTACGAGCAGTACTTC.

The chain combines TRBV21-1 with TRBJ1-1; the DNA was not used to check the table's D call, TRBD1. TRBV21-1 is deemed a pseudogene. This CDR3 spans 14 amino acids. The CDR3 DNA sequence: TGTGCCAGCAGCAAACAGGTACCCTCCCCTGAAGCTTTCTTT. Its protein product is CASSKQVPSPEAFF.

The gene calls are TRBV2 and TRBJ2-1, with D tentatively TRBD2 (5 bases). Germline lookup yields CDR1 SNHLY and CDR2 FYNNEI. The CDR3 consists of 13 residues. Trimming removed 7 bases from V and 8 bases from J, with 15 bases in between. This CDR3 is CASMRGRKDEQFF. In nucleotides, the CDR3 is TGTGCCAGCATGAGAGGGAGAAAGGATGAGCAGTTCTTC.

This clone was picked up one time. The chain uses TRBV28 and TRBJ1-5; the D is unclear. The V end lost 0 bases, the J end lost 4 bases, and 10 bases lay between the germline ends. Per germline, CDR1 MDHEN and CDR2 SYDVKM. The CDR3 loop spans 15 amino acids. CDR3 sequence: CASSLWKGGNQPQHF. The DNA for the CDR3 is TGTGCCAGCAGTTTATGGAAGGGAGGAAATCAGCCCCAGCATTTT.

The V gene is TRBV5-1, the J gene TRBJ2-7; 10 bases agree with TRBD2. Looked up from germline, CDR1 is SGHRS and CDR2 is YFSETQ. The V and J ends lost 3 bases and 1 base, in that order; junction bases with no gene match: 4. The CDR3 contains 15 residues. This chain's CDR3 is CASSSLAGASYEQYF. Here the CDR3 DNA reads TGCGCCAGCAGCTCTCTAGCGGGAGCATCCTACGAGCAGTACTTC. The variable domain in full, completed from reference TRBV5-1 and TRBJ2-7, reads KAGVTQTPRYLIKTRGQQVTLSCSPISGHRSVSWYQQTPGQGLQFLFEYFSETQRNKGNFPGRFSGRQFSNSRSEMNVSTLELGDSALYLCASSSLAGASYEQYFGPGTRLTVT.

A single count supports this clone. The gene calls are TRBV2 and TRBJ2-7; tentatively, D is TRBD1 or TRBD2 (5 bases each). The CDR3 totals 15 residues. V gave up 11 bases and J gave up 0 bases, with 20 bases separating them. Germline V lookup: CDR1 SNHLY, CDR2 FYNNEI. The CDR3, as DNA: TGTGCCGTAAGAGAGGGGCCTCTAAGCTCCTACGAGCAGTACTTC. Its translation is CAVREGPLSSYEQYF.

This chain joins TRBV25-1 and TRBJ2-4; D unresolved. Deletions cut 7 bases from V and 8 bases from J, with 21 bases between. This CDR3 is built from 15 residues. Germline V gene lookup returns CDR1 MGHDK and CDR2 SYGVNS. The chain's CDR3 is CASKVPADPGDIQYF. In DNA, the CDR3 is TGTGCCAGCAAGGTCCCGGCGGATCCTGGGGACATTCAGTACTTC.

This sequence joins TRBV9 and TRBJ2-7, with 8 nucleotides matching TRBD1. The CDR3 is 14 amino acids. Unmatched junction bases numbered 4, after V lost 2 bases and J lost 3 bases. Germline-derived CDR1 and CDR2 are SGDLS and YYNGEE. In DNA form, the CDR3 reads TGTGCCAGCAGCGTGACAGGGGACAACTACGAGCAGTACTTC. Protein sequence: CASSVTGDNYEQYF.

This chain links TRBV2 with TRBJ1-5; the D is unclear. The CDR3 covers 13 residues. V gave up 3 bases and J gave up 5 bases, with 8 bases separating them. Germline lookup yields CDR1 SNHLY and CDR2 FYNNEI. The CDR3 bases are TGTGCCAGCAGTGACATTACCCATCAGCCCCAGCATTTT. Translated: CASSDITHQPQHF.

J is TRBJ2-5 and V is TRBV5-6; the match to TRBD1 covers 9 bases. The trim removed 4 bases at V and 2 bases at J, leaving 9 bases unmatched. Germline V CDR1 and CDR2: SGHDT, YYEEEE. The CDR3 runs to 16 residues. The CDR3 reads CASSLALGQGQETQYF. The CDR3 DNA is TGTGCCAGCAGCCTTGCACTGGGACAGGGACAAGAGACCCAGTACTTC. Full variable domain (missing parts from reference TRBV5-6 and TRBJ2-5): DAGVTQSPTHLIKTRGQQVTLRCSPKSGHDTVSWYQQALGQGPQFIFQYYEEEERQRGNFPDRFSGHQFPNYSSELNVNALLLGDSALYLCASSLALGQGQETQYFGPGTRLLVL.

The V call is TRBV18, the J call TRBJ1-5, with D perhaps TRBD1 (6 bases). This CDR3 contains 14 residues. V was trimmed by 3 bases and J by 7 bases, leaving 13 bases between them. The germline V gene encodes CDR1 KGHSH and CDR2 LQKENI. For the CDR3, the DNA is TGTGCCAGCTCACCCGGAACAGGGAAACAGCCCCAGCATTTT. Translating gives CASSPGTGKQPQHF.

This chain connects TRBV5-1 to TRBJ2-3; TRBD2 agrees at 12 bases. The trim removed 5 bases at V and 0 bases at J, leaving 7 bases unmatched. CDR1 is SGHRS, CDR2 YFSETQ, per germline. The CDR3 is 17 residues long. CDR3 nucleotides: TGCGCCAGCAGACCTATCCTAGCGGGAGGGAGCACAGATACGCAGTATTTT. This encodes CASRPILAGGSTDTQYF. The full variable domain, completed using reference TRBV5-1 and TRBJ2-3, is KAGVTQTPRYLIKTRGQQVTLSCSPISGHRSVSWYQQTPGQGLQFLFEYFSETQRNKGNFPGRFSGRQFSNSRSEMNVSTLELGDSALYLCASRPILAGGSTDTQYFGPGTRLTVL.

Only one count was recorded for this clone. The chain combines TRBV29-1 with TRBJ1-5, with TRBD1 as a possible D gene (5 bases). Trimming pared 4 bases from V and 2 bases from J, leaving 12 bases between. This CDR3 is 14 amino acids long. Germline values: CDR1 SQVTM, CDR2 ANQGSEA. Written as DNA, the CDR3 is TGCAGCGTTGGGGGCTGGGGTGGCAATCAGCCCCAGCATTTT. Its translation is CSVGGWGGNQPQHF.

The rearrangement links TRBV10-3 to TRBJ1-5, with 9 bases matching TRBD1. V lost 6 bases to trimming and J lost 4 bases; unmatched junction nucleotides: 7. This CDR3 is built from 15 residues. Germline lookup yields CDR1 ENHRY and CDR2 SYGVKD. The CDR3 bases are TGTGCCATCAGCCGGGACAGGGCTCAAAATCAGCCCCAGCATTTT. Amino acid sequence: CAISRDRAQNQPQHF.

In DNA, the CDR3 is TGCGCCAGCAGCCCGGACACGCTCCGATCCTACGAGCAGTACTTC. Its translation is CASSPDTLRSYEQYF. This sequence joins TRBV5-1 and TRBJ2-7, with D possibly being TRBD1 (5 bases). This CDR3 spans 15 amino acids. Germline loops: CDR1 SGHRS, CDR2 YFSETQ. Trimming removed 4 bases from V and 1 base from J, with 15 bases in between.

This clone was picked up one time. The chain combines TRBV5-1 with TRBJ1-5; D remains ambiguous. Germline values: CDR1 SGHRS, CDR2 YFSETQ. V lost 2 bases to trimming and J lost 2 bases, with 8 bases between them. There are 14 residues in the CDR3. The CDR3 bases are TGCGCCAGCAGCTTCGGGATGGGCAATCAGCCCCAGCATTTT. Amino acids: CASSFGMGNQPQHF.

In DNA, the CDR3 is TGTGCCAGCAGCTTAGAAGTGGGTCAGCCCCAGCATTTT. Its translation: CASSLEVGQPQHF. This chain connects TRBV11-3 to TRBJ1-5, with no clear D. Germline assignment: CDR1 SGHNT and CDR2 YENEEA. This CDR3 is 13 amino acids long. V lost 0 bases, J lost 6 bases, and 6 bases lay in between.

This chain connects TRBV10-3 to TRBJ1-1; 10 nucleotides agree with TRBD1. Germline CDR1 reads ENHRY; CDR2 reads SYGVKD. Trimming took 4 bases from V and 1 from J; bases not matched to a gene: 0. This CDR3 has 14 residues. The DNA of the CDR3 is TGTGCCATCAGTGGGACAGGGGGGAACACTGAAGCTTTCTTT. This translates into CAISGTGGNTEAFF.

The V call is TRBV6-4, the J call TRBJ2-2; D is unresolved. The V gene's germline CDR1 is MRHNA and CDR2 SNTAGT. Trimming shortened V by 0 bases and J by 4 bases, and 6 bases separated the two germline ends. The CDR3 spans 14 residues. CDR3 bases: TGTGCCAGCAGTGACTCGGAGAGCACCGGGGAGCTGTTTTTT. Residues: CASSDSESTGELFF.

The rearrangement links TRBV30 to TRBJ2-1; 8 bases line up with TRBD2. The germline gives CDR1 GTSNPN, CDR2 SVGIG (reference sequence). The junction had 5 bases not matched to a gene; V was cut back by 3 bases and J by 4 bases. The CDR3 extends over 14 amino acids. DNA of the CDR3: TGTGCCTGGAGCGTAAGCGGGGGATACAATGAGCAGTTCTTC. Translated, it gives CAWSVSGGYNEQFF. The full variable domain, rest sourced from reference TRBV30 and TRBJ2-1, is SQTIHQWPATLVQPVGSPLSLECTVEGTSNPNLYWYRQAAGRGLQLLFYSVGIGQISSEVPQNLSASRPQDRQFILSSKKLLLSDSGFYLCAWSVSGGYNEQFFGPGTRLTVL.

The chain is built from TRBV6-4 and TRBJ2-3; D may match TRBD1 or TRBD2 (5 bases each). V dropped 3 bases and J dropped 1 base, with 5 bases sitting between them. CDR3 length: 13 residues. CDR1 and CDR2 from the germline V gene are MRHNA and SNTAGT. The CDR3 sequence is CASSEGGTDTQYF. The CDR3 DNA follows: TGTGCCAGCAGTGAGGGGGGCACAGATACGCAGTATTTT.